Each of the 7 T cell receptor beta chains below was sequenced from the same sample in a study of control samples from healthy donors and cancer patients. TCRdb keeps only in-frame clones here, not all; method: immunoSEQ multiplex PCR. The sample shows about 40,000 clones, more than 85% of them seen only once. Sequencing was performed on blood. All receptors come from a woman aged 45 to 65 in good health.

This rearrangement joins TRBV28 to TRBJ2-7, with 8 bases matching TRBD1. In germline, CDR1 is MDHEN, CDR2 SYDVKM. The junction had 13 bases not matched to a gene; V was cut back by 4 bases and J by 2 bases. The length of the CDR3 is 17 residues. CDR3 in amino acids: CASSWLGGTGLAYEQYF. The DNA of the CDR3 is TGTGCCAGCAGTTGGTTAGGGGGGACAGGTTTGGCCTACGAGCAGTACTTC.

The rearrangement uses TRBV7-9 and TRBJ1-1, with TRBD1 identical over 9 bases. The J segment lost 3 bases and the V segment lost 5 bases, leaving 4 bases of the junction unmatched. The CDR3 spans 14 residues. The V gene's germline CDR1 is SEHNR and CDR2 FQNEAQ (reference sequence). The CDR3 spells CASSIRQGDTEAFF. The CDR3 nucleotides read TGTGCCAGCAGCATACGACAGGGGGACACTGAAGCTTTCTTT.

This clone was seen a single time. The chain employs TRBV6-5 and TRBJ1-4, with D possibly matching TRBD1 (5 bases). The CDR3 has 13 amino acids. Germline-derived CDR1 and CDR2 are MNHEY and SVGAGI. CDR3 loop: CAVARGVGEKLFF. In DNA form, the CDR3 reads TGTGCGGTCGCCCGGGGGGTTGGAGAAAAACTGTTTTTT.

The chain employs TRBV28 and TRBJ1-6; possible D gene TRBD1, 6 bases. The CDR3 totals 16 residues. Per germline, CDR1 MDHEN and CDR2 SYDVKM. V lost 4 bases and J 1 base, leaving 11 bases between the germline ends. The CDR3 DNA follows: TGTGCCAGCAGTTCAGGACAGAGGTCCTATAATTCACCCCTCCACTTT. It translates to CASSSGQRSYNSPLHF.

The CDR3 DNA sequence: TGTGCCAGCAGCTTCGACAGGGTGGCCGTTAATGAGCAGTTCTTC. Its translation is CASSFDRVAVNEQFF. The V and J genes are TRBV7-3 and TRBJ2-1; 7 nucleotides match TRBD1. CDR3 length: 15 amino acids. The germline V gene has CDR1 SGHTA and CDR2 FQGTGA. V lost 3 bases, J lost 7 bases, and 9 bases stayed unmatched.

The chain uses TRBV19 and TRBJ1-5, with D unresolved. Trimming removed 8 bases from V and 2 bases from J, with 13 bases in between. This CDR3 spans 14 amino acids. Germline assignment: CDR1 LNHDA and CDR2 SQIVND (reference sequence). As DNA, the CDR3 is TGTGCCAGTCTGCGTCTCGGGGGCAATCAGCCCCAGCATTTT. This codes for CASLRLGGNQPQHF.

DNA for the CDR3: TGTGCCAGCAGCCGACAGGACGGGTTGGAGACCCAGTACTTC. This codes for CASSRQDGLETQYF. The rearrangement joins TRBV6-5 to TRBJ2-5, with a weak D call TRBD1 (6 bases). Looked up from germline, CDR1 is MNHEY and CDR2 is SVGAGI. CDR3 length equals 14 residues. Trimming shortened V by 6 bases and J by 5 bases, and 16 bases separated the two germline ends.